This T cell receptor beta chain originates from a study of T cell responses to AZD1222 COVID-19 vaccine (dated by TCRdb to about 2021). About the study as a whole: TCR sequencing covered about 230 trial participants: 200 to 220 given two doses of AZD1222 and 26 given two doses of MenACWY control vaccine. Enrollment into the trials was organized by age into subgroups of 18-55, 56-69 and 70-plus years, and those subgroups contained roughly 140, 27 and 60 TCR-sequenced participants, respectively. What the work shows at the level of the full study, not this receptor alone: In the small 56-69-year group, the increase in depth fell short of significance, most likely because of low power. Participants were mostly white British, with more females than males. The authors suggested clonal diversity may have been underestimated. Conclusions about previously exposed vaccinees are limited, since just five or six AZD1222 recipients were seropositive for SARS-CoV-2 at baseline. Because no day 14 peak-response samples were available, repertoires were characterized only after the peak T cell response. A significant rise in spike-specific TCR breadth and depth was observed after two AZD1222 doses relative to day 0 and relative to MenACWY recipients. Vaccine-associated CD4 TCRs spanned the whole spike protein, with dominant responses in regions 160-218 and 743-854. Reportedly, close to half of the unique spike-specific TCRs recognized epitopes lying outside the regions that are mutated in the B.1.351 and B.1.1.7 variants.

The CDR3 regions of human TCRbeta chains were analyzed by immunosequencing. In the source study's methods: TCRs in the repertoires were matched against a reference library of SARS-CoV-2-specific TCRs that had been generated with the MIRA antigen-specificity platform. Breadth was defined as the fraction of unique TCRs that were SARS-CoV-2-associated. Depth was defined as the fraction of total T cells that were SARS-CoV-2-associated. Using the MIRA data, each spike-specific TCR was mapped to the spike region that the TCR reacts to and placed in a CD4 or CD8 class. Log10-transformed breadth and depth values were compared by one-way ANOVA with Sidak's multiple comparisons tests. Imported from immuneACCESS, the table was reduced by TCRdb to in-frame sequences with V and J called. These copies leave out some clones; in studies compared against another copy, an unresolved V gene accounts for under half, and the cause of the remainder is not known. D and trimming come from the DNA, and the V and J calls and clone size come from that table. In all, the sample holds 150,000 to 200,000 clones, and roughly 90% of those were seen once. The ten largest clones add up to roughly 1.2% of the sample.

V is pruned by 5 bases and J by 3 bases, leaving 11 bases of the junction without a gene match. CDR3 length: 17 amino acids, cysteine to phenylalanine. Only the CDR3 DNA stays, 51 bases, in frame from base 1. CDR1 LNHDA and CDR2 SQIVND were looked up in the germline V gene (reference sequence). The time point label for this specimen denotes: about 28 days (+/-7) after the second vaccine dose. AZD1222 recipients given second doses at about 4 weeks or at about 12 weeks were pooled, since spike-specific TCR depth and breadth were not found to differ between the two schedules. The vaccinee samples were drawn from two UK trials, COV001 and COV002, one of which was a single-blind randomized controlled phase 2/3 trial testing AZD1222 (ChAdOx1 nCoV-19) in healthy adults. Trial participant PBMC samples were collected at day 0 and day 28 after the second dose for TCRbeta chain sequencing. Remarks on this clone: This receptor's antigen is unknown. Per-base quality was not reported, and no clone a single base away is much larger than it.

This chain is built from TRBV19 and TRBJ2-1; TRBD2 agrees with 9 junctional bases. The TCR was taken from an adult who received the AZD1222 COVID-19 vaccine. Sequenced here: peripheral blood, sampled 28 days after the second AZD1222 dose. The sequenced DNA is TGTGCCAGTAGTCCCAGAGCTAGACTAGCGGACTACAATGAGCAGTTCTTC. Translated, this is CASSPRARLADYNEQFF.